This T cell receptor (beta chain) was recorded in a study of CD8+CD57+ T cells in acquired aplastic anemia. Study context: The mean DNA yield obtained from sorted CD4+ and CD8+ cells came to roughly 3.4 ug. Study results and caveats: Patients shared twenty-nine CD8+ CDR3 sequences with controls. With respect to CD8+ Simpson's diversity, patients and controls did not differ significantly.

The template for TCR beta VDJ and CDR3 sequence profiling was genomic DNA. Via MiXCR, TCRdb re-called the reads, giving one row per CDR3 protein. Seen here are 150,000 to 170,000 distinct CDR3 sequences, just over 50% observed once, and the top ten hold 10% to 15%. Whoever was chosen for sequencing had shown CD8+CD57+ cell expansion by flow cytometry. Of note for this clonotype: Its antigen remains unidentified.

The TCR sequence derives from a human donor with aplastic anemia. Sequences were obtained from sorted CD4+, CD8+, or CD8+CD57+ T cells (not recorded which) from PBMCs.

CDR3 protein: CASAKKQGPSTDTQYF. The CDR3 nucleotides are TGCGCCAGCGCGAAAAAACAGGGACCTAGCACAGATACGCAGTATTTT. V and J are TRBV10-2 and TRBJ2-3, with a possible D match to TRBD1 (6 bases). The germline V gene encodes CDR1 WSHSY and CDR2 SAAADI. The CDR3 totals 16 residues. V lost 8 bases to trimming and J lost 0 bases, with 18 bases between them.